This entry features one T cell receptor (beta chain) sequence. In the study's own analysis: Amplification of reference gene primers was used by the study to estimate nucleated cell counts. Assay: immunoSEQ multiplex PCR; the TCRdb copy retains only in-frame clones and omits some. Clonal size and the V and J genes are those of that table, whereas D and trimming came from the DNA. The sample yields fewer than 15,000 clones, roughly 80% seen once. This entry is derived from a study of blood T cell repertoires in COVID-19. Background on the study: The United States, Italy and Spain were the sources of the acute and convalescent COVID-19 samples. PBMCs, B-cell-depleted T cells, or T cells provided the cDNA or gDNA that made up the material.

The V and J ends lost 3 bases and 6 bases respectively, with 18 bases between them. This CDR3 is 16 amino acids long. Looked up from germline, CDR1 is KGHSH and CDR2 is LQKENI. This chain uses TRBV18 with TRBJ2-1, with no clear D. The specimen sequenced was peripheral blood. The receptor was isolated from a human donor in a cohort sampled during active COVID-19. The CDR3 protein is CASSPTSPRPTNEQFF. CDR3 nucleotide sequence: TGTGCCAGCTCACCTACAAGCCCTAGGCCAACCAATGAGCAGTTCTTC.